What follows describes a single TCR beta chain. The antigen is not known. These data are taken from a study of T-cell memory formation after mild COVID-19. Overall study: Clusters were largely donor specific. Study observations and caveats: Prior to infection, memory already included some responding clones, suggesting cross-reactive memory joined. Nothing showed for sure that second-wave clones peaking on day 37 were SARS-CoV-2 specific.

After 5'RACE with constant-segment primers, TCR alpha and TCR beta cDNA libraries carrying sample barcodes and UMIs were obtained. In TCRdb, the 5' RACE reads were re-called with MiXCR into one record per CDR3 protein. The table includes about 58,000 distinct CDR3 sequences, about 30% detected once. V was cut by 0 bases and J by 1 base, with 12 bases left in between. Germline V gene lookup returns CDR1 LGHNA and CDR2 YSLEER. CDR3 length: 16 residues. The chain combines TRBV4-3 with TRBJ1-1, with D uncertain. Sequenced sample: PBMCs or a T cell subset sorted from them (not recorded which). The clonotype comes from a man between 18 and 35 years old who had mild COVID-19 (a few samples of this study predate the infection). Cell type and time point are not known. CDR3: CASSQDVAAGNTEAFF. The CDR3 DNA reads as TGCGCCAGCAGCCAAGATGTGGCTGCAGGGAACACTGAAGCTTTCTTT.